Below, 24 T cell receptor beta chains from the same sample are listed, as sequenced in a study of identical twins. TCRdb redid the calling of the 5' RACE reads with MiXCR, one entry per CDR3 protein. The data hold approximately 680,000 distinct CDR3 sequences, with just over 7% observed a single time. The same data also went into a second study, on yellow fever vaccine responses in identical twins.

The specimen was PBMCs. The receptors derive from a young woman in good health.

This chain links TRBV4-2 with TRBJ2-1; possibly TRBD2 for D (6 bases). From germline, CDR1 is LGHNA and CDR2 YNFKEQ. The CDR3 contains 17 residues. Trimming took 10 bases from V and 7 from J, leaving 29 bases between them. The chain's CDR3 is CAIGPGSLVNSGNEQFF. The CDR3 nucleotides read TGTGCCATCGGTCCCGGGAGCCTGGTCAACTCGGGGAATGAGCAGTTCTTC.

This clonotype appeared a few times. The gene calls are TRBV12-3 or TRBV12-4 and TRBJ2-7; D perhaps matches TRBD1 (6 bases). V lost 7 bases and J lost 1, with 14 bases in between. There are 14 residues in the CDR3. The CDR3 region has the DNA TGTGCCAGCACCCTGGGACATTTATCCTACGAGCAGTACTTC. This gives the protein CASTLGHLSYEQYF.

This clonotype was observed a handful of times. This chain joins TRBV3-1 and TRBJ2-1; 8 bases line up with TRBD2. Germline CDR1 reads LGHDT; CDR2 reads YNNKEL (reference sequence). The CDR3 loop spans 15 amino acids. V shed 4 bases, J shed 5 bases, and the junction held 7 bases outside the gene matches. DNA of the CDR3: TGTGCCAGCAGCCCCCGGGGGGGGGTTAACAATGAGCAGTTCTTC. It translates to CASSPRGGVNNEQFF.

The V and J genes are TRBV10-3 and TRBJ2-1, with TRBD1 as a possible D gene (6 bases). The germline CDR1 and CDR2 sequences are ENHRY and SYGVKD. The CDR3 has 14 residues. V was pared by 4 bases and J by 6 bases, with 13 bases between. CDR3 protein: CAISVPGQGNEQFF. The CDR3 nucleotides read TGTGCCATCAGTGTCCCGGGACAAGGCAATGAGCAGTTCTTC.

The chain links TRBV29-1 to TRBJ2-7; TRBD2 matches at 15 bases. Germline V gives CDR1 SQVTM, CDR2 ANQGSEA. This CDR3 comprises 14 residues. Germline trimming cut 6 bases from V and 4 bases from J; bases unmatched to any gene: 4. CDR3 region: CSVAGTSGRYEQYF. In DNA form, the CDR3 reads TGCAGCGTCGCCGGGACTAGCGGGAGGTACGAGCAGTACTTC.

The table lists this clonotype with many counts. The rearrangement uses TRBV7-2 and TRBJ2-7, with TRBD2 identical over 10 bases. Looked up from germline, CDR1 is SGHTA and CDR2 is FQGNSA. The V segment lost 0 bases and the J segment 3 bases; nucleotides outside the gene matches: 5. CDR3 length: 16 residues. The CDR3 coding sequence is TGTGCCAGCAGCTTAGCGGCTAGCGGGAGCGACTACGAGCAGTACTTC. It codes for CASSLAASGSDYEQYF.

The chain carries TRBV3-1 and TRBJ1-4; 10 bases map to TRBD1. The V gene end was trimmed by 4 bases and the J gene end by 10 bases; junction bases not matched to a gene: 6. The CDR3 extends over 14 amino acids. In germline, CDR1 is LGHDT, CDR2 YNNKEL (reference sequence). CDR3 DNA sequence: TGTGCCAGCAGCCCCGGGACAGGGGACAGAAAACTGTTTTTT. This encodes CASSPGTGDRKLFF.

This clonotype was observed a handful of times. The rearrangement uses TRBV6-5 and TRBJ2-7; 12 bases are shared with TRBD1. The CDR3 is made up of 16 amino acids. The J segment lost 6 bases and the V segment lost 6 bases, leaving 12 bases of the junction unmatched. The germline gives CDR1 MNHEY, CDR2 SVGAGI. CDR3 amino acids: CASSYAGDRGPGEQYF. The CDR3 DNA sequence: TGTGCCAGCAGCTACGCGGGGGACAGGGGGCCGGGCGAGCAGTACTTC.

The genes are TRBV19 and TRBJ2-1, with D unclear. The V gene lost 1 base and the J gene lost 0 bases, with 4 bases spanning the gap. The CDR3 spans 14 residues. Germline values: CDR1 LNHDA, CDR2 SQIVND (reference sequence). CDR3 sequence (DNA): TGTGCCAGTAGTATAGGTGACTCCTACAATGAGCAGTTCTTC. This sequence encodes CASSIGDSYNEQFF. Complete variable domain (other parts from reference TRBV19 and TRBJ2-1): DGGITQSPKYLFRKEGQNVTLSCEQNLNHDAMYWYRQDPGQGLRLIYYSQIVNDFQKGDIAEGYSVSREKKESFPLTVTSAQKNPTAFYLCASSIGDSYNEQFFGPGTRLTVL.

This clonotype was picked up a small number of times. The chain couples TRBV7-2 to TRBJ1-5; D not resolved. CDR1 and CDR2 from the germline V gene are SGHTA and FQGNSA. V lost 2 bases, J lost 6 bases, and 14 bases lay in between. The CDR3 runs 15 residues. CDR3 in amino acids: CASSLSGSGGQPQHF. CDR3 DNA sequence: TGTGCCAGCAGCTTAAGTGGTTCTGGTGGTCAGCCCCAGCATTTT.

This clonotype appeared a few times. The chain uses TRBV20-1 and TRBJ1-6; D is undetermined. Germline loops: CDR1 DFQATT, CDR2 SNEGSKA (reference sequence). The CDR3 sequence is 15 residues long. V lost 2 bases, J lost 9 bases, and 17 bases lay in between. The CDR3: CSARMEGTVLSPLHF. CDR3 sequence (DNA): TGCAGTGCTAGAATGGAGGGAACGGTCCTTTCACCCCTCCACTTT.

The chain couples TRBV29-1 to TRBJ1-3, with D unclear. Germline-derived CDR1 and CDR2 are SQVTM and ANQGSEA. The CDR3 is made up of 14 amino acids. V was pared by 3 bases and J by 0 bases, with 9 bases between. CDR3 residues: CSVEVVGSGNTIYF. The CDR3 nucleotides read TGCAGCGTTGAGGTAGTAGGCTCTGGAAACACCATATATTTT.

This clonotype was detected a few times. The chain recombines TRBV5-1 with TRBJ2-3; D might be TRBD2 (6 bases). From germline, CDR1 is SGHRS and CDR2 YFSETQ. The CDR3 has 14 amino acids. The V end was cut by 7 bases, the J end by 6 bases, with 18 bases between. CDR3 amino acids: CASGGTALSDTQYF. The CDR3, as DNA: TGCGCCAGCGGGGGGACCGCCTTATCCGATACGCAGTATTTT. Full variable domain (rest looked up from reference TRBV5-1 and TRBJ2-3): KAGVTQTPRYLIKTRGQQVTLSCSPISGHRSVSWYQQTPGQGLQFLFEYFSETQRNKGNFPGRFSGRQFSNSRSEMNVSTLELGDSALYLCASGGTALSDTQYFGPGTRLTVL.

This clonotype was observed a handful of times. V usage is TRBV25-1 and J usage is TRBJ2-2; D is unclear. CDR1 MGHDK and CDR2 SYGVNS come from the germline V gene. This CDR3 region has 11 residues. V lost 6 bases, J lost 7 bases, and 6 bases lay in between. CDR3 amino acids: CASRVGGELFF. The DNA for the CDR3 is TGTGCCAGCAGAGTTGGCGGGGAGCTGTTTTTT.

This sequence joins TRBV20-1 and TRBJ2-2; 8 bases align to TRBD1. The CDR3 is 15 amino acids. J gave up 3 bases and V 6 bases, and 9 bases lay outside the gene matches. Germline V gene lookup returns CDR1 DFQATT and CDR2 SNEGSKA (reference sequence). The DNA for the CDR3 is TGCAGTGCGATTCCCGGGACAGGTTACACCGGGGAGCTGTTTTTT. Translated: CSAIPGTGYTGELFF.

The chain employs TRBV7-8 and TRBJ1-6; D not resolved. With 3 bases removed from V and 0 bases from J, the gap between germline ends came to 9 bases. From germline, CDR1 is SGHVS and CDR2 FQNEAQ. The CDR3 is made up of 16 amino acids. CDR3 bases: TGTGCCAGCAGCTTGGGTAGTAGCTCCTATAATTCACCCCTCCACTTT. Its protein is CASSLGSSSYNSPLHF.

This clonotype was counted a few times. CDR3 coding DNA: TGTGCCAGCAACTCGGGACTAGCGGGAGGGCCCTTCGTCCATGAGCAGTTCTTC. Encoded protein: CASNSGLAGGPFVHEQFF. The V gene is TRBV21-1, the J gene TRBJ2-1; the D call in the table, TRBD2, was not verified against the DNA. TRBV21-1 is termed a pseudogene. CDR3 length: 18 residues.

The chain recombines TRBV7-3 with TRBJ2-1, with TRBD2 matching 12 bases. Germline assignment: CDR1 SGHTA and CDR2 FQGTGA. This CDR3 region has 16 residues. V gave up 4 bases and J gave up 12 bases; unmatched junction bases: 13. DNA of the CDR3: TGTGCCAGCAGCTCCAAACCCGGACTAGCGGGGAGTTTGCAGTTCTTC. Protein product: CASSSKPGLAGSLQFF.

V and J are TRBV10-3 and TRBJ2-2; a weak D match, TRBD1 (7 bases). Deletions cut 5 bases from V and 3 bases from J, with 16 bases between. This CDR3 contains 16 residues. Germline CDR1 reads ENHRY; CDR2 reads SYGVKD. The CDR3 coding sequence is TGTGCCATCAGTCCCCCCGGCAGGGGGGACACCGGGGAGCTGTTTTTT. Translated, it gives CAISPPGRGDTGELFF.

The table lists this clonotype with a few counts. The CDR3 region is CASSRDSSYNSPLHF. In nucleotides, the CDR3 is TGTGCCAGCAGCCGGGACAGCTCCTATAATTCACCCCTCCACTTT. The chain uses TRBV7-9 and TRBJ1-6, with 7 nucleotides matching TRBD1. This CDR3 has 15 residues. V was clipped by 5 bases and J by 0 bases; unmatched bases: 1. Germline values: CDR1 SEHNR, CDR2 FQNEAQ (reference sequence).

This clonotype was counted many times. The chain couples TRBV28 to TRBJ1-5; D is possibly TRBD1 (5 bases). Trimming pared 6 bases from V and 4 bases from J, leaving 16 bases between. This CDR3 is 15 amino acids long. Germline assignment: CDR1 MDHEN and CDR2 SYDVKM. CDR3 residues: CASRAQGGVNQPQHF. CDR3 coding DNA: TGTGCCAGCAGGGCTCAGGGAGGGGTGAATCAGCCCCAGCATTTT. Variable domain in full (rest from reference TRBV28 and TRBJ1-5): DVKVTQSSRYLVKRTGEKVFLECVQDMDHENMFWYRQDPGLGLRLIYFSYDVKMKEKGDIPEGYSVSREKKERFSLILESASTNQTSMYLCASRAQGGVNQPQHFGDGTRLSIL.

This clonotype occurred many times. The CDR3 bases are TGTGCCACCAGTGACCCCAGGGTTGTAAACGAGCAGTACTTC. Translated: CATSDPRVVNEQYF. This chain uses TRBV24-1 with TRBJ2-7; a possible D gene is TRBD1 (5 bases). The germline CDR1 and CDR2 sequences are KGHDR and SFDVKD. The CDR3 is 14 amino acids. V dropped 4 bases and J dropped 5 bases, with 14 bases sitting between them.

CDR3 sequence: CASKGGHSGNTIYF. In nucleotides, the CDR3 is TGTGCCAGCAAGGGGGGACACTCTGGAAACACCATATATTTT. The chain employs TRBV28 and TRBJ1-3, with D maybe TRBD1 (6 bases). The V end lost 7 bases, the J end lost 0 bases, and 10 bases lay between the germline ends. The germline CDR1 and CDR2 sequences are MDHEN and SYDVKM. The CDR3 consists of 14 residues. Looking up the rest from reference TRBV28 and TRBJ1-3 gives the full variable domain: DVKVTQSSRYLVKRTGEKVFLECVQDMDHENMFWYRQDPGLGLRLIYFSYDVKMKEKGDIPEGYSVSREKKERFSLILESASTNQTSMYLCASKGGHSGNTIYFGEGSWLTVV.

The chain recombines TRBV5-1 with TRBJ1-1; 10 nucleotides agree with TRBD1. Germline-derived CDR1 and CDR2 are SGHRS and YFSETQ. There are 16 residues in the CDR3. V lost 4 bases and J lost 1; bases outside the gene matches: 7. Here the CDR3 reads CASSPGQGGGNTEAFF. The CDR3 bases are TGCGCCAGCAGCCCCGGACAGGGGGGAGGGAACACTGAAGCTTTCTTT.